This T cell receptor beta chain emerged from a study of identical twins. Whole-study results and caveats: A lower insertion count was a feature of abundant cord blood beta clonotypes, with no such feature in memory repertoires. Beta out-of-frame twin sharing showed a weaker excess.

This CDR3 is 12 amino acids long. The V and J ends lost 3 bases and 6 bases respectively, with 6 bases between them. CDR1 MDHEN and CDR2 SYDVKM come from the germline V gene. cDNA molecules carried unique molecular identifiers, and template switching added a universal primer site. TCRdb re-called the 5' RACE reads with MiXCR, one entry per CDR3 protein. The sample holds under 300,000 distinct CDR3 sequences, roughly 13% seen once. With regard to this clonotype: What it binds is not known.

These data were also reused for a study on yellow fever vaccine responses in identical twins. This second study says: Reportedly, the T cell response mounted by twins to vaccine seemed partly convergent, partly personalized.

Sequencing input: memory (CD45RO+) T cells sorted from blood. The chain joins TRBV28 to TRBJ2-1; D uncertain. The receptor's source is a woman between 18 and 30 years old in good health. CDR3 sequence reads: CASSLLSNEQFF. CDR3 in DNA: TGTGCCAGCAGTTTGCTTTCCAATGAGCAGTTCTTC.